These T cell receptor beta chains were read from a single sample in a study of T-cell reconstitution after alpha-beta-depleted transplantation in children. One entry per CDR3 protein results from TCRdb running MiXCR on the PCR reads. The sample lists over 400,000 distinct CDR3 sequences, around two fifths occurring once. The sequencing used PBMCs, collected before TCRalphabeta/CD19-depleted stem cell transplant. These receptors all stem from a girl aged 2-10 years with aplastic anemia, due to receive a stem cell transplant. Both conserved end residues are part of each CDR3.

V gene	J gene	CDR3 protein
TRBV6-1	TRBJ2-1	CASSPGGAGGDEQFF
TRBV28	TRBJ2-6	CASSFYSGANVLTF
TRBV7-2	TRBJ2-5	CASSLALGGRETQYF
TRBV19	TRBJ2-1	CASSIKRGSSYNEQFF
TRBV18	TRBJ2-5	CASSRRKDGETQYF
TRBV3-1	TRBJ2-3	CASSPRGGVSTDTQYF
TRBV20-1	TRBJ2-2	CSAHPIRTGEGTGELFF
TRBV7-3	TRBJ2-2	CASSLGSGVGGELFF
TRBV20-1	TRBJ1-5	CSARGNPNGGQPQHF
TRBV12-3/TRBV12-4	TRBJ1-5	CASSFRRDNQPQHF
TRBV5-1	TRBJ2-7	CASSLGDSPYEQYF
TRBV12-3/TRBV12-4	TRBJ2-5	CASRRTSARETQYF
TRBV28	TRBJ2-1	CASRTSGRPSGQFF
TRBV7-2	TRBJ2-1	CASSLASAVSYNEQFF
TRBV5-1	TRBJ1-1	CASREQASNTEAFF
TRBV20-1	TRBJ1-1	CSAPDRGRAEHTEAFF
TRBV10-2	TRBJ1-3	CASSAGTVSGNTIYF
TRBV4-3	TRBJ2-1	CASSQLSGSFGEQFF
TRBV9	TRBJ1-5	CASSPGTGVQPQHF
TRBV5-1	TRBJ2-3	CASSPDPGLRGSTQYF
TRBV5-6	TRBJ2-5	CASSSNFRGGQETQYF
TRBV27	TRBJ2-7	CASSVPGTGTYEQYF
TRBV20-1	TRBJ2-1	CSASPGAYNEQFF
TRBV7-9	TRBJ2-7	CASSLVTYEQYF
TRBV7-9	TRBJ1-1	CASSLGAEGAFF
TRBV12-3/TRBV12-4	TRBJ2-6	CASRSRQGKFHVLTF
TRBV5-1	TRBJ1-2	CASSSFIGKNYGYTF
TRBV20-1	TRBJ2-2	CSASNGGPARELFF
TRBV5-6	TRBJ1-2	CASSRGPRQGAGYGYTF
TRBV20-1	TRBJ1-5	CSATGSNQPQHF
TRBV20-1	TRBJ2-7	CSAREELDNPTYEQYF
TRBV20-1	TRBJ1-1	CSATTGEFHTEAFF